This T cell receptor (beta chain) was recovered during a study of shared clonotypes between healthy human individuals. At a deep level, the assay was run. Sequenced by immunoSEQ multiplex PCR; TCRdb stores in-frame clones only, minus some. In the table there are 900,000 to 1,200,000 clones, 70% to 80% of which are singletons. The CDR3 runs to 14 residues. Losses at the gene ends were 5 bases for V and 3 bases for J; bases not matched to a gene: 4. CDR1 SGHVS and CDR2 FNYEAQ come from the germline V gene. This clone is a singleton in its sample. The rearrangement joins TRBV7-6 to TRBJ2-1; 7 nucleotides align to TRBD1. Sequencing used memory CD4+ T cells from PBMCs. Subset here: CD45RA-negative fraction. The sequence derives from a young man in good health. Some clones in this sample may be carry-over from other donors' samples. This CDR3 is CASSTRTGYNEQFF. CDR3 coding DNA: TGTGCCAGCAGCACTCGGACAGGCTACAATGAGCAGTTCTTC. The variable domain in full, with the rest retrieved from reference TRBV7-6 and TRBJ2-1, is GAGVSQSPRYKVTKRGQDVALRCDPISGHVSLYWYRQALGQGPEFLTYFNYEAQQDKSGLPNDRFSAERPEGSISTLTIQRTEQRDSAMYRCASSTRTGYNEQFFGPGTRLTVL.